These 24 T cell receptor beta chains share one sample of origin, sequenced in a study of monozygotic twins with inflammatory bowel disease. TCRdb re-called the 5' RACE reads and catalogs CDR3 proteins one per entry, DNA excluded. The ten top clones account for roughly 2.2%, within a sample of more than 350,000 distinct CDR3 sequences. Sequences were obtained from blood. These receptors were obtained from a human donor with ulcerative colitis or Crohn's disease, or a healthy co-twin of an affected twin (not recorded which).

The chain couples TRBV25-1 to TRBJ1-1. Germline CDR1 is MGHDK and CDR2 is SYGVNS. The CDR3 is 13 residues long. The CDR3: CASSEYGENPAFF.

V and J are TRBV29-1 and TRBJ1-2; TCRdb's D call of TRBD1 is untestable without DNA. CDR1 is SQVTM, CDR2 ANQGSEA, per germline. The CDR3 spans 12 residues. CDR3 protein: CSVVRGGDGYTF.

The chain combines TRBV12-3 or TRBV12-4 with TRBJ2-1. The CDR3 length is 12 residues. CDR3: CASSFKGSEQFF.

V is TRBV2 and J is TRBJ2-1. The CDR3 contains 13 residues. The germline CDR1 and CDR2 sequences are SNHLY and FYNNEI. Here the CDR3 reads CASIVDSYNEQFF.

This chain joins TRBV3-1 and TRBJ2-3; TCRdb picks TRBD1, but there is no DNA to check that call. The CDR3 has 17 residues. Per germline, CDR1 LGHDT and CDR2 YNNKEL (reference sequence). The CDR3 sequence: CASSSPQGSYGTDTQYF.

The chain is built from TRBV5-4 and TRBJ1-6; the TCRdb call, TRBD1, lacks DNA for checking. This CDR3 spans 15 amino acids. The V gene's germline CDR1 is SGHNT and CDR2 YYREEE (reference sequence). The CDR3 reads CASSLEGTGNSPLHF. The whole variable domain, filled in from reference TRBV5-4 and TRBJ1-6, reads ETGVTQSPTHLIKTRGQQVTLRCSSQSGHNTVSWYQQALGQGPQFIFQYYREEENGRGNFPPRFSGLQFPNYSSELNVNALELDDSALYLCASSLEGTGNSPLHFGNGTRLTVT.

The gene calls are TRBV5-4 and TRBJ2-7; TCRdb selects TRBD1, and the lack of DNA leaves this call unchecked. CDR1 is SGHNT and CDR2 is YYREEE in the germline V gene (reference sequence). The CDR3 is 13 amino acids. CDR3 amino acids: CASSQGHSYEQYF.

The chain carries TRBV4-3 and TRBJ2-7; TCRdb reports TRBD1, a call that lacks DNA to check it against. The CDR3 runs to 16 residues. Looked up from germline, CDR1 is LGHNA and CDR2 is YSLEER. The CDR3 reads CASSQDFPDRGYEQYF.

The V gene is TRBV11-2, the J gene TRBJ2-7; TCRdb reports TRBD2, a call that lacks DNA to check it against. Germline V CDR1 and CDR2: SGHAT, FQNNGV. This CDR3 region has 16 residues. Here the CDR3 reads CASSMTSGRAGYEQYF.

The chain employs TRBV27 and TRBJ2-1; TCRdb outputs TRBD1, but without DNA this stays unchecked. From germline, CDR1 is MNHEY and CDR2 SMNVEV (reference sequence). The CDR3 contains 17 residues. CDR3: CASSLKGQLHSYNEQFF.

The V call is TRBV4-2, the J call TRBJ2-7; TCRdb's D call, TRBD1, is unchecked because there is no DNA. The CDR3 is made up of 16 amino acids. Looked up from germline, CDR1 is LGHNA and CDR2 is YNFKEQ. This CDR3 is CASSQVGAGVADEQYF.

The chain couples TRBV20-1 to TRBJ1-5; TCRdb's assignment of TRBD1 cannot be checked, as there is no DNA. CDR3 length: 15 amino acids. CDR1 and CDR2 (germline): DFQATT, SNEGSKA (reference sequence). CDR3 in amino acids: CSARDRDRGTQPQHF.

The chain carries TRBV29-1 and TRBJ2-5. The CDR3 length is 11 residues. CDR1 and CDR2 from the germline V gene are SQVTM and ANQGSEA. CDR3 loop: CSGEPLETQYF.

The chain combines TRBV5-4 with TRBJ1-1. Germline loops: CDR1 SGHNT, CDR2 YYREEE (reference sequence). The CDR3 spans 17 residues. CDR3 amino acids: CASSLGVFAESNTEAFF.

The CDR3 loop reads CASTRTGTGSAEQYF. V usage is TRBV5-1 and J usage is TRBJ2-7; TCRdb's D call, TRBD1, is unchecked because there is no DNA. The CDR3 covers 15 residues. Germline assignment: CDR1 SGHRS and CDR2 YFSETQ.

The chain combines TRBV5-1 with TRBJ2-6. The germline V gene encodes CDR1 SGHRS and CDR2 YFSETQ. This CDR3 spans 13 amino acids. The CDR3 sequence: CASRAFGANVLTF.

The CDR3 is CASSPKGGPQTRSYEQYF. V gene TRBV19 combines with J gene TRBJ2-7; the TCRdb D gene call, TRBD1, has no DNA to confirm it. Germline V gene sequence: CDR1 LNHDA, CDR2 SQIVND (reference sequence). The CDR3 extends over 18 amino acids.

CDR3 region: CAISELGGGSNQPQHF. This chain links TRBV10-3 with TRBJ1-5. This CDR3 contains 16 residues. Germline values: CDR1 ENHRY, CDR2 SYGVKD.

The chain links TRBV20-1 to TRBJ1-1; TCRdb's D call of TRBD1 is untestable without DNA. The CDR3 has 14 amino acids. Germline CDR1 reads DFQATT; CDR2 reads SNEGSKA (reference sequence). CDR3 amino acids: CSARDGQVNTEAFF.

The chain carries TRBV5-1 and TRBJ2-1; TCRdb proposes TRBD1, but this gene call is untestable without DNA. The CDR3 is 14 amino acids. Germline values: CDR1 SGHRS, CDR2 YFSETQ. The CDR3: CASSLEGHDNEQFF. Together with reference TRBV5-1 and TRBJ2-1, the CDR3 gives the full variable domain: KAGVTQTPRYLIKTRGQQVTLSCSPISGHRSVSWYQQTPGQGLQFLFEYFSETQRNKGNFPGRFSGRQFSNSRSEMNVSTLELGDSALYLCASSLEGHDNEQFFGPGTRLTVL.

This rearrangement joins TRBV12-3 or TRBV12-4 to TRBJ1-6; the D gene TCRdb calls, TRBD1, cannot be checked with no DNA. The CDR3 has 15 amino acids. The CDR3 is CASRIQGAPNSPLHF.

The chain recombines TRBV24-1 with TRBJ1-2. CDR3 length equals 12 residues. Germline V gene data show CDR1 as KGHDR and CDR2 as SFDVKD. The CDR3 loop is CATSDPAYGYTF.

The chain is built from TRBV27 and TRBJ2-3; TCRdb returns TRBD1, unconfirmable since there is no DNA. This CDR3 contains 14 residues. Germline V gene lookup returns CDR1 MNHEY and CDR2 SMNVEV (reference sequence). The CDR3 region is CASREAGPGDTQYF.

The chain uses TRBV9 and TRBJ1-2. Germline CDR1 SGDLS, CDR2 YYNGEE. The CDR3 is 14 amino acids. The CDR3 is CASSPPWGRDGYTF.